This T cell receptor beta chain was obtained from a study of shared clonotypes between healthy human individuals (dated by TCRdb to the early 2020s). Turning to the overall study: The cohort comprised a couple of women and a few men aged 18 to 49 years. For each donor, CD4 naive and CD4 memory were each run on three plates, CD8 naive on two plates, and CD8 memory on one plate. The study deeply sequenced blood TCR repertoires of five healthy adults to estimate repertoire size and the extent of clonotype sharing between individuals. Different laboratories and diverse techniques were used to prepare libraries and sequence TCR repertoires, to increase sequencing depth and limit assay-specific biases. Each donor's leukapheresis produced roughly between roughly 0.85 and 9 billion PBMCs.

Using the deep immunoSEQ assay, TCR CDR3 regions were amplified from genomic DNA by multiplex PCR. Extracted genomic DNA from each cell subset was distributed evenly across all wells of several immunoSEQ 96-well plates, and each plate was treated as a replicate. For sorted subsets, around 200 ng genomic DNA, equal to 25,000 to 35,000 T cell genomes, was loaded into each replicate PCR. The purified libraries were quantified using a Qubit 3.0 fluorometer, sized with a Bioanalyzer 2100, and then quantified again using the KAPA Library Quantification kit. A separate single-read 150-cycle Illumina NextSeq 550 flow cell was used to sequence each immunoSEQ 96-well plate. On the authors' methods: Because the immunoSEQ output held only junctional sequences and lacked quality scores, the filtering could not match the filtering applied to full-length reads. To assign V/J genes and CDR3, sequences were annotated against IMGT germline references using PyIR, a Python wrapper for IgBLAST v1.9. Reads were filtered out if the reads had weak V/J assignments (E-value above 1e-6), no CDR3, stop codons, out-of-frame junctions, or ambiguous translated residues. V3J clonotypes were defined as sequences sharing an identical inferred V gene, J gene, and CDR3 amino acid sequence. The percentage overlap between two repertoires was calculated by dividing the number of shared unique clonotypes by the size of the smaller repertoire. Richness of each repertoire was evaluated using RTK rarefaction, the Chao1 estimator, and Recon v2.1 estimates of unobserved clonotypes. For all TCRbeta clonotypes obtained by the gDNA method from a handful of donors, generation probabilities were computed with OLGA. The clones in this table, taken by TCRdb from immuneACCESS, are in-frame only. Not every clone is retained; where verified, under half of the shortfall comes from an unresolved V gene, and the cause of the rest is unknown. V and J calls and clone size are copied from that table; D and trimming were computed from the DNA. Recorded for this sample are 2.3 million or so clones; over 90% of them occurred a single time. About 0.39% of the sample goes to the ten largest clones.

Donors were healthy HIV-negative adults with no recently reported acute infections or vaccinations. Every donor was a Caucasian adult residing in Nashville, Tennessee, USA. CD4+ T cells were enriched by magnetic negative selection; naive cells were then positively selected on CD45RA, and the negative fraction formed the memory subset. After blood collection by leukapheresis, PBMCs were isolated using Ficoll-Histopaque density gradient centrifugation and then cryopreserved in the vapor phase of liquid nitrogen. Analytical flow cytometry was used to check the purity and quantity of each magnetically sorted T cell population. Genomic DNA was isolated from each sorted fraction and quantified by UV absorbance on a Nanodrop 2000c. The junction carries 3 bases between V and J, which are trimmed by 0 bases and 2 bases respectively. Reading from cysteine to phenylalanine, the CDR3 counts 13 amino acids. Of all the DNA, just the CDR3 is kept, 39 bases in frame from base 1. The CDR1 and CDR2 encoded by the germline V gene are MNHEY and SVGAGI.

Broader findings and caveats from the paper: Sampling was restricted to blood, and TCR repertoires in tissues likely differ from the TCR repertoires found in blood. Pairwise subsampling led to the expectation that sequencing depth would affect the degree of clonotype sharing among donors. Incomplete sequencing was indicated by rarefaction of sorted-subset datasets, despite the large sequencing depth. Clonotypes shared by all four sorted-subset donors showed higher generation probabilities than non-shared clonotypes. The small number of donors limited the genetic and exposure-history diversity represented. Approximately 5% of naive CD4, around 4% of naive CD8, about 2.4% of memory CD4, and 0.35% to 0.4% of memory CD8 clonotypes were shared across a few donors. Naive subsets generally had larger estimated clonotype richness than memory subsets.

With respect to this clone: The antigen it binds to is not known. No per-base quality is available; no much larger clone lies one base away.

This sequence uses TRBV6-5 and TRBJ2-3, with the D gene not clear enough to name. The sequencing sample was made of naive CD4+ T cells from PBMCs. In the paper's terms, the cell subset or site label means: CD45RA+ positively selected. The receptor was isolated from a man aged 18-30 years in good health. Some clones in this sample may be carry-over from other donors' samples. The nucleotide sequence is TGTGCCAGCAGTTACTCGACCACAGATACGCAGTATTTT. It translates to CASSYSTTDTQYF.